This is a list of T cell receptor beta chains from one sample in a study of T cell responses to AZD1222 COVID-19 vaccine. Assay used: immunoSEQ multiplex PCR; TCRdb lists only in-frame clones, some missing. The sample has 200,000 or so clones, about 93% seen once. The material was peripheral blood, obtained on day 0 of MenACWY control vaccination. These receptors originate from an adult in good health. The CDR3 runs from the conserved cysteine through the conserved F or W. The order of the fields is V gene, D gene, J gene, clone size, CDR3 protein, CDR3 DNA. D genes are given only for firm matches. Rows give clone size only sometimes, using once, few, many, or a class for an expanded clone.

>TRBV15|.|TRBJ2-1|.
CATSREPGHLGNEQFF
TGTGCCACCAGCAGAGAGCCCGGACACTTGGGGAATGAGCAGTTCTTC
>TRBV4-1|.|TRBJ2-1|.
CASSQPQGAGEQFF
TGCGCCAGCAGCCAGCCCCAGGGTGCAGGTGAGCAGTTCTTC
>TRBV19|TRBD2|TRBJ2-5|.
CASRRAGGLPQETQYF
TGTGCCAGTAGGCGAGCGGGGGGCCTTCCCCAAGAGACCCAGTACTTC
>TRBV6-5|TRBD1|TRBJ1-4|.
CASSYGGTGGEKLFF
TGTGCCAGCAGTTACGGGGGAACAGGGGGCGAAAAACTGTTTTTT
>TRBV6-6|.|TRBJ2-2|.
CASTLPGASNTGELFF
TGTGCCAGCACCCTCCCGGGGGCTTCGAACACCGGGGAGCTGTTTTTT
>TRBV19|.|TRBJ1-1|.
CASSKRVQGATEAFF
TGTGCCAGTAGTAAGAGGGTGCAGGGCGCAACTGAAGCTTTCTTT
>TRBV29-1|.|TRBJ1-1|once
CSVRGANTEAFF
TGCAGCGTTCGGGGCGCGAACACTGAAGCTTTCTTT
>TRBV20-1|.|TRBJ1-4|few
CSASRGGSANEKLFF
TGCAGTGCTAGTAGGGGCGGGTCGGCTAATGAAAAACTGTTTTTT
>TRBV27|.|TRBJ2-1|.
CASSVPGTLNEQFF
TGTGCCAGCAGTGTGCCAGGGACGTTAAATGAGCAGTTCTTC
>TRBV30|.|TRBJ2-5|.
CAWSRDRETQYF
TGTGCCTGGAGTCGAGACCGGGAGACCCAGTACTTC
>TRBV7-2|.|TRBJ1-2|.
CASSLQGQTYGYTF
TGTGCCAGCAGCTTACAGGGGCAGACCTATGGCTACACCTTC
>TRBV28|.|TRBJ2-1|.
CASSLGGGQTYNEQFF
TGTGCCAGCAGTTTAGGGGGGGGACAGACCTACAATGAGCAGTTCTTC
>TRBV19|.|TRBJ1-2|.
CASRHGGYGYTF
TGTGCCAGTAGACACGGAGGCTATGGCTACACCTTC
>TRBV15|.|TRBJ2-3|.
CATSRARPTITDTQYF
TGTGCCACCAGCAGAGCACGCCCCACGATTACAGATACGCAGTATTTT
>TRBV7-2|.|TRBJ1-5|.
CASSFQQGPNQPQHF
TGTGCCAGCAGCTTTCAACAGGGCCCAAATCAGCCCCAGCATTTT
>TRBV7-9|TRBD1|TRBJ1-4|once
CASSLDGTGVEKLFF
TGTGCCAGCAGCTTAGATGGGACAGGGGTCGAAAAACTGTTTTTT
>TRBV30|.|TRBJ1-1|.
CAWSLTGSMNTEAFF
TGTGCCTGGAGTCTTACAGGGAGCATGAACACTGAAGCTTTCTTT
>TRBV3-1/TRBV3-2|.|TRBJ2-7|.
CASSQVRTQAHEQYF
TGTGCCAGCAGCCAAGTTAGGACTCAAGCCCACGAGCAGTACTTC
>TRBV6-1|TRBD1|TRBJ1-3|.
CASSERTGPSGNTIYF
TGTGCCAGCAGTGAAAGGACAGGCCCCTCTGGAAACACCATATATTTT
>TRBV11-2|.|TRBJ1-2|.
CASSRGAGVYGYTF
TGTGCCAGCAGCCGAGGGGCAGGGGTCTATGGCTACACCTTC
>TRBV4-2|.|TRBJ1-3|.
CASSQGGTSSGNTIYF
TGTGCCAGCAGCCAAGGTGGCACGAGCTCTGGAAACACCATATATTTT
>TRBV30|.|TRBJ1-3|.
CAWSKTAGNTIYF
TGTGCCTGGAGTAAGACAGCTGGAAACACCATATATTTT
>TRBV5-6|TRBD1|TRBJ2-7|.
CASSLGEQGAEQYF
TGTGCCAGCAGCTTGGGGGAACAGGGGGCCGAGCAGTACTTC
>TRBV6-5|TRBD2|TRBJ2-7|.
CASSMAGGWYEQYF
TGTGCCAGCAGTATGGCGGGGGGCTGGTACGAGCAGTACTTC
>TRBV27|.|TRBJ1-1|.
CASSLGTAMNTEAFF
TGTGCCAGCAGTTTAGGTACGGCCATGAACACTGAAGCTTTCTTT
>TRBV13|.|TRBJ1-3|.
CASSLYNGNTIYF
TGTGCCAGCAGCTTATACAACGGAAACACCATATATTTT
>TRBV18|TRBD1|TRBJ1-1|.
CASSPDRGQTEAFF
TGTGCCAGCTCACCAGACAGGGGGCAGACTGAAGCTTTCTTT
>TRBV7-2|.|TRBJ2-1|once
CASSTRTGANEQFF
TGTGCCAGCAGCACTCGGACTGGGGCTAATGAGCAGTTCTTC
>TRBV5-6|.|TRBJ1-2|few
CASIRGVDYGYTF
TGTGCCAGCATTCGAGGGGTCGACTATGGCTACACCTTC
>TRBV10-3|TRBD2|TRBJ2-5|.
CAISDSGGKKETQYF
TGTGCCATCAGTGACTCGGGAGGGAAGAAAGAGACCCAGTACTTC
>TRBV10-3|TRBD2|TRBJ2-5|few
CAISYSSGAETQYF
TGTGCCATCAGCTACTCTAGCGGGGCGGAGACCCAGTACTTC
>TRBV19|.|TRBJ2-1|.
CASSKLPYNEQFF
TGTGCCAGTAGTAAGCTACCATACAATGAGCAGTTCTTC
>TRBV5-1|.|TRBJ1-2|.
CASSYYREANYGYTF
TGCGCCAGCAGCTATTACAGGGAAGCTAACTATGGCTACACCTTC
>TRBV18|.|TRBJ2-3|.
CASSPLGATDTQYF
TGTGCCAGCTCACCACTAGGGGCCACAGATACGCAGTATTTT
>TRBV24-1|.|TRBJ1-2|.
CATSVSVLDGYTF
TGTGCCACCAGTGTGTCCGTACTCGATGGCTACACCTTC
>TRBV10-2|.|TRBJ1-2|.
CASSELGDPANYGYTF
TGCGCCAGCAGTGAGCTGGGGGACCCAGCTAACTATGGCTACACCTTC
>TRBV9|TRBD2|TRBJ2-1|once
CASSVGLKAGGPSYNEQFF
TGTGCCAGCAGCGTAGGATTGAAGGCGGGGGGGCCCTCTTACAATGAGCAGTTCTTC
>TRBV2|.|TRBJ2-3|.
CASRWTDGTDTQYF
TGTGCCAGCAGGTGGACAGATGGGACAGATACGCAGTATTTT
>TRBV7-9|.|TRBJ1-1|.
CASVQGCTEAFF
TGTGCCAGTGTACAGGGTTGCACTGAAGCTTTCTTT
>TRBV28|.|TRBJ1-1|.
CASKMPHPNTEAFF
TGTGCCAGCAAAATGCCGCACCCGAACACTGAAGCTTTCTTT
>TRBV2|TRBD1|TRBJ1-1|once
CATLTGFGAEAFF
TGTGCCACCCTGACAGGGTTCGGCGCTGAAGCTTTCTTT
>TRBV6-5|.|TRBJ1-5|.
CATKPGSFSNQPQHF
TGTGCCACTAAACCGGGATCCTTCAGCAATCAGCCCCAGCATTTT
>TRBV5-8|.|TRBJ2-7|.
CASSWGPDRNYEQYF
TGTGCCAGCAGCTGGGGGCCGGACAGAAACTACGAGCAGTACTTC
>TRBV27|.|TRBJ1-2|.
CASSPQGGYGYTF
TGTGCCAGCAGCCCGCAGGGTGGCTATGGCTACACCTTC
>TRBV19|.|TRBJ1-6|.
CASKQVTSSPLHF
TGTGCCAGTAAGCAAGTAACGAGTTCACCCCTCCACTTT
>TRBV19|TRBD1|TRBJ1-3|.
CASSIFGTDSGNTIYF
TGTGCCAGTAGTATCTTCGGGACAGACTCTGGAAACACCATATATTTT
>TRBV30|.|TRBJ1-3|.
CAYSFGPGNTIYF
.
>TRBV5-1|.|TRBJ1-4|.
CASSLNTATNEKLFF
TGCGCCAGCAGCTTGAACACTGCAACTAATGAAAAACTGTTTTTT
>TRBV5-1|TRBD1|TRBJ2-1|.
CASSLADRVGEQFF
TGCGCCAGCAGCTTGGCGGACAGGGTGGGTGAGCAGTTCTTC
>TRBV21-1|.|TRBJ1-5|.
CASSKGTAAFWPQHF
TGTGCCAGCAGCAAAGGGACGGCGGCTTTTTGGCCCCAGCATTTT
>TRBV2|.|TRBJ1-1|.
CASTLGGPYTEAFF
TGTGCCAGCACTCTGGGGGGTCCGTACACTGAAGCTTTCTTT